In its sample, the clone carrying this T cell receptor (beta chain) was seen once. This sample stems from a study of blood T cell repertoires in COVID-19. Background on the study: Specimens from acute and convalescent COVID-19 originated in the United States, Italy and Spain. T cells, B-cell-depleted T cells, or PBMCs supplied cDNA or gDNA.

Per the authors' pipeline: Amplification from reference gene primers served as the basis for estimated nucleated cell counts. Profiling relied on immunoSEQ multiplex PCR, and the TCRdb table lists in-frame clones only, not all of them. V and J calls and clone size are copied from that table; D and trimming were computed from the DNA. Altogether 200,000 or so clones are present, roughly 80% being singletons, with the ten largest covering about 10%. CDR3 length: 17 amino acids. CDR1 and CDR2 from the germline V gene are SGHNT and YENEEA. The ends lost 5 bases at V and 8 bases at J; junction bases unmatched: 13.

The chain carries TRBV11-3 and TRBJ1-6; 9 bases line up with TRBD1. Sequencing input: peripheral blood. The TCR was taken from an elderly woman with acute or convalescent COVID-19. The DNA for the CDR3 is TGTGCCAGCAGCCTCTCATGGACAGGGGCAGGGGATTCACCCCTCCACTTT. Protein: CASSLSWTGAGDSPLHF.